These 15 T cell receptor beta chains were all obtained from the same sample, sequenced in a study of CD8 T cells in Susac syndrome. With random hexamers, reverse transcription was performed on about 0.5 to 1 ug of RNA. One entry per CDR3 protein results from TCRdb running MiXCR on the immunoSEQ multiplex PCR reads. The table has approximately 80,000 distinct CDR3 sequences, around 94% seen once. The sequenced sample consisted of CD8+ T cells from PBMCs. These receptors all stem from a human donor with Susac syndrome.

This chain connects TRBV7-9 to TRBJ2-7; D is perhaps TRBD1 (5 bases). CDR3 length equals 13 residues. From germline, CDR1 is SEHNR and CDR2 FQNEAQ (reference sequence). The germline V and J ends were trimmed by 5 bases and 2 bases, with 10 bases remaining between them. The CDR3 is CASSPRATYEQYF. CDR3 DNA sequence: TGTGCCAGCAGCCCCAGGGCAACCTACGAGCAGTACTTC.

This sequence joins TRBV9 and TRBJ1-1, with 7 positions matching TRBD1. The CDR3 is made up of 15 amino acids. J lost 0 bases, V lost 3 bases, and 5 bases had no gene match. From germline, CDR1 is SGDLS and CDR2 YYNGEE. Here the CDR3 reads CASSEGTALNTEAFF. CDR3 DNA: TGTGCCAGCAGCGAGGGGACAGCATTGAACACTGAAGCTTTCTTT.

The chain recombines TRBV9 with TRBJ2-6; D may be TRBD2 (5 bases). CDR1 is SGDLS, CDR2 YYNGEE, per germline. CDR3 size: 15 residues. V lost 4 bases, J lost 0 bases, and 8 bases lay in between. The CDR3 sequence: CASSPRDSGANVLTF. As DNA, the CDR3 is TGTGCCAGCAGCCCTCGGGACTCTGGGGCCAACGTCCTGACTTTC.

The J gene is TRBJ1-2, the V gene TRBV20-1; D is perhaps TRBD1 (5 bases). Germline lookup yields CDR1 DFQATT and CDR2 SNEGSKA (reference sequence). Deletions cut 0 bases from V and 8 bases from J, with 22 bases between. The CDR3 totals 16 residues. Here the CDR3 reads CSARDIMDTGGNGYTF. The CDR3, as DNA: TGCAGTGCTAGAGATATTATGGACACCGGAGGTAACGGCTACACCTTC.

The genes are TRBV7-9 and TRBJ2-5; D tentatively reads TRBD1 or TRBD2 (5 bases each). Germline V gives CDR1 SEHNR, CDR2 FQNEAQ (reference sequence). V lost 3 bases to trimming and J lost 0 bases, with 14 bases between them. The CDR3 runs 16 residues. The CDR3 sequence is CASSFVRGDYQETQYF. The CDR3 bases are TGTGCCAGCAGCTTTGTACGGGGCGATTACCAAGAGACCCAGTACTTC. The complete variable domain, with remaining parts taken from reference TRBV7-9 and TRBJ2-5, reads DTGVSQNPRHKITKRGQNVTFRCDPISEHNRLYWYRQTLGQGPEFLTYFQNEAQLEKSRLLSDRFSAERPKGSFSTLEIQRTEQGDSAMYLCASSFVRGDYQETQYFGPGTRLLVL.

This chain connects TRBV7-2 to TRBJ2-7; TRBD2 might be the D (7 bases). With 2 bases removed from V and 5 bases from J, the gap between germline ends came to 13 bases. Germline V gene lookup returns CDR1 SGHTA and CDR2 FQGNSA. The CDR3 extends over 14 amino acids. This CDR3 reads CASSLRGEGDEQYF. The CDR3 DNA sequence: TGTGCCAGCAGCTTAAGGGGGGAGGGCGACGAGCAGTACTTC.

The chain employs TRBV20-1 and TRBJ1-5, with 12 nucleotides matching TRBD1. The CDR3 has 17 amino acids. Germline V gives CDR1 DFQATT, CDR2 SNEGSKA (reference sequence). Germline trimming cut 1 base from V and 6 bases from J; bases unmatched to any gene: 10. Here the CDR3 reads CSARGDRGRVIGQPQHF. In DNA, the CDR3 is TGCAGTGCTAGAGGGGACAGGGGGCGCGTAATAGGTCAGCCCCAGCATTTT.

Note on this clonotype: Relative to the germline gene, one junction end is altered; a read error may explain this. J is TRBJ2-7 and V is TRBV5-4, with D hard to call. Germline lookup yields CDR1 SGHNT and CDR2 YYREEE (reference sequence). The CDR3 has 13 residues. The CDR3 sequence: CASSSRSSHEQYF. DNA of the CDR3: TGTGCCAGCAGCTCGCGTAGCTCCCACGAGCAGTACTTC.

The CDR3 protein is CASSGGSVNIQYF. The CDR3 DNA reads TGTGCCAGTTCGGGGGGATCCGTAAACATTCAGTACTTC. The chain recombines TRBV14 with TRBJ2-4; 7 nucleotides align to TRBD2. The ends lost 9 bases at V and 6 bases at J; junction bases unmatched: 8. The length of the CDR3 is 13 residues. Germline V gives CDR1 SGHDN, CDR2 FVKESK.

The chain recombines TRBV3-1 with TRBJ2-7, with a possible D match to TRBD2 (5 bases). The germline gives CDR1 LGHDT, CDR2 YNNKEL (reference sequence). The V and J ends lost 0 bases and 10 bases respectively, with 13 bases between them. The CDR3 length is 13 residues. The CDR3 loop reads CASSQEGGQIQYF. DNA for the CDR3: TGTGCCAGCAGCCAAGAAGGAGGTCAGATACAGTACTTC.

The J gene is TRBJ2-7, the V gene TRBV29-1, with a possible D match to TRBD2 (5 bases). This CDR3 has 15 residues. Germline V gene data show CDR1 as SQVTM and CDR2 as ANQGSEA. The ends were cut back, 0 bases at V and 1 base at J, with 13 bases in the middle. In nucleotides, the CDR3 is TGCAGCGTTGAAGAGGAAGCGGAACTTTCCTACGAGCAGTACTTC. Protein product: CSVEEEAELSYEQYF.

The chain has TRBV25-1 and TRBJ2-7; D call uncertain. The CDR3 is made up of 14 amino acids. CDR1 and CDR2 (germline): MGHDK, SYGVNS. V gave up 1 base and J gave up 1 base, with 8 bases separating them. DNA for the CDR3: TGTGCCAGCAGTGAATTGCAGGCTTCCTACGAGCAGTACTTC. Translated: CASSELQASYEQYF.

The CDR3 loop reads CASRTGNTGELFF. The DNA for the CDR3 is TGTGCCAGCAGAACAGGGAACACCGGGGAGCTGTTTTTT. The chain uses TRBV27 and TRBJ2-2; possibly TRBD1 for D (5 bases). Trimming removed 6 bases at V and 1 base at J, with 6 bases between. The CDR3 length is 13 residues. Germline V gene sequence: CDR1 MNHEY, CDR2 SMNVEV (reference sequence).

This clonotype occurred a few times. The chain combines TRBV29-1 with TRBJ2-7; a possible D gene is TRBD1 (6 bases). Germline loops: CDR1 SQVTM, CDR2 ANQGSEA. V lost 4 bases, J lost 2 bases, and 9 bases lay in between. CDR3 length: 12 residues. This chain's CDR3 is CSVGGQTYEQYF. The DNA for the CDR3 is TGCAGCGTTGGGGGGCAGACCTACGAGCAGTACTTC.

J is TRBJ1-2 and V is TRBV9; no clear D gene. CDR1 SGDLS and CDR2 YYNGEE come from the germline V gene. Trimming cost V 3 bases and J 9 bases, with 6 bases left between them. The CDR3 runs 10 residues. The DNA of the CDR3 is TGTGCCAGCAGCGGTTTGAGCTACACCTTC. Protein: CASSGLSYTF. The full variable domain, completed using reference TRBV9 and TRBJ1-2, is DSGVTQTPKHLITATGQRVTLRCSPRSGDLSVYWYQQSLDQGLQFLIQYYNGEERAKGNILERFSAQQFPDLHSELNLSSLELGDSALYFCASSGLSYTFGSGTRLTVV.